What follows describes a single T cell receptor beta chain. Its antigen remains unidentified. Being one base from a much bigger clone, this may be a read error. This CDR3 fails to terminate in the conserved phenylalanine or tryptophan, so it likely reflects a read error. The time point label, read with the paper, signifies: sample taken at primary tumor resection. Samples were obtained from 72 patients with early-stage, untreated non-small cell lung cancer from the lung TRACERx cohort. TCR sequencing used whole RNA extracted from tumor and nontumor lung tissue, or from cryopreserved PBMC samples, without cell sorting. Patients were selected for TCR sequencing only if sufficient RNA was available from at least two tumor regions. Before selection, tumor and adjacent nontumor lung specimens were reviewed by a lung pathologist. This record belongs to a study of spatial heterogeneity in lung cancer (dated by TCRdb to the late 2010s). Notes on the research overall: Beta-chain transcripts were consistently detected in greater numbers than alpha-chain transcripts, which likely reflected higher beta-chain transcript abundance. A strong correlation was found between TCR transcript counts in tumor regions and a T cell transcriptional module score from matched bulk RNA-seq. In the raw uncorrected reads, each unique combination of TCR and UMI appeared more than ten times on average. TCR alpha and beta repertoires were quantitatively compared across multiple tumor regions, matched nontumor lung and blood in non-small cell lung cancer. The study linked features of the TCR repertoire to counts of nonsynonymous mutations, which were determined by whole-exome sequencing of tumor tissue. Both alpha and beta chains were TCR-sequenced in around 230 tumor regions, fewer than 80 matched nontumor lung samples and some 50 PBMC samples obtained at surgery. What the study reported, not specific to this receptor: The count of ubiquitous expanded TCRs correlated with the count of ubiquitous nonsynonymous mutations, and the count of regional expanded TCRs correlated with the count of regional nonsynonymous mutations. The number of expanded intratumoral alpha and beta TCRs correlated with the tumor nonsynonymous mutation count. TCR-seq was estimated to cover only approximately 6.6% of tumor T cells for alpha chains and 12% to 15% for beta chains. Additional single-cell paired TCR alpha and beta sequencing was considered necessary to confirm, at a functional level, the hypothesis that regional TCRs recognize regional mutations.

CDR1 MNHEY and CDR2 SMNVEV are derived from the germline V gene (reference sequence). Termini included, the CDR3 measures 16 amino acids. Only the CDR3 portion is preserved as DNA: 48 bases, with reading frame beginning at the first base. Deletion took 2 bases off V and 2 bases off J, with a span of 14 bases between the germline ends. To prepare the library, 5' RACE was applied. Sequencing used a NextSeq 500. To allow correction of PCR and sequencing errors, the TCR library protocol tagged every TCR cDNA molecule with a unique molecular identifier. The authors' analysis ran thus. Decombinator tools were used for TCR identification, UMI-based error correction and CDR3 extraction. TCRs above a frequency of 2 per 1,000, corresponding to the top 1% of the tumor frequency distribution, were defined as expanded. Expanded tumor TCRs were classed as regional if statistically deemed absent (corrected P<0.05) from at least one tumor region, otherwise ubiquitous. Renyi diversity was calculated using the R vegan package after each repertoire was subsampled 100 times to 5,000 TCRs. CDR3 similarity networks were built from amino acid triplet string-kernel similarity, with CDR3s being connected when pairwise similarity was above 0.82. Using fastp at Q25 and MiXCR, TCRdb reprocessed the public reads and kept productive beta chains. Each entry is one CDR3 protein sequence, shown with its most common DNA and genes. The V and J calls were not made by the authors but by TCRdb's processing. The sample records around 11,000 distinct CDR3 sequences, 7.9% of which are singletons. The ten top clones hold roughly a fifth of the sample.

The sequenced sample was lung tumor tissue, obtained at surgery. The receptor chain draws on TRBV27 and TRBJ2-3; 5 matching bases give a weak D call of TRBD1. This sequence was found in a female donor with early-stage non-small cell lung cancer. The CDR3 reads CASSLNSGRFTDTQYI. In nucleotides, the sequence is TGTGCCAGCAGTTTAAATTCAGGGCGGTTCACAGATACGCAGTATATT.